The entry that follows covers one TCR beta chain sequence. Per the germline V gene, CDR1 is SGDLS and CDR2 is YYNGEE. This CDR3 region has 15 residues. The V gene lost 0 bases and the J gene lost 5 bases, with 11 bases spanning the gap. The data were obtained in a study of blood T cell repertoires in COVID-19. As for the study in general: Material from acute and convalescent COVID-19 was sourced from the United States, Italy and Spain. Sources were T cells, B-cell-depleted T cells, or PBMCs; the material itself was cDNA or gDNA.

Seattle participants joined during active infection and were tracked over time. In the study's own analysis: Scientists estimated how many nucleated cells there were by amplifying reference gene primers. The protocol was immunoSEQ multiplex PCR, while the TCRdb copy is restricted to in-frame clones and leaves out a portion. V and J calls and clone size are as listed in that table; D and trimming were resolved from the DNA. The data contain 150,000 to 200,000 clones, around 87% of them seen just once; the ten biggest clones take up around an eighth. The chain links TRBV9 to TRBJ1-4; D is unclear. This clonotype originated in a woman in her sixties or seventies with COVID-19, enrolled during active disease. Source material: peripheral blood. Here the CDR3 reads CASSVASGLNEKLFF. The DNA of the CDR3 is TGTGCCAGCAGCGTAGCGTCGGGGTTAAATGAAAAACTGTTTTTT.